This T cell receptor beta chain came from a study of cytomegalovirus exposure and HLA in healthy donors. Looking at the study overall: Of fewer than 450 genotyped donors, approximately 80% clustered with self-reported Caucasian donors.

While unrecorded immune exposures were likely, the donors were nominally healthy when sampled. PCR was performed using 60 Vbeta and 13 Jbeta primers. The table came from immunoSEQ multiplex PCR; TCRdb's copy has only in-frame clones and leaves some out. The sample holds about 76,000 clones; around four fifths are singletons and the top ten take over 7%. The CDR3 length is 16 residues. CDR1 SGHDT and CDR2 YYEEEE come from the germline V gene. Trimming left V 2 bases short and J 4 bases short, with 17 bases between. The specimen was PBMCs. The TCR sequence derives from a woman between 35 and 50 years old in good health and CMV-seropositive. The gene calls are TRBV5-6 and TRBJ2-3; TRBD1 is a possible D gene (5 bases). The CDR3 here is CASSFDRGFRSDTQYF. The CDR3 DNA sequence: TGTGCCAGCAGCTTTGATAGGGGATTCCGATCAGATACGCAGTATTTT.